The 24 T cell receptor beta chains below all came from one sample that was sequenced in a study of human T cells and chemical hapten exposure. Total RNA was extracted from unfractionated whole blood. TCRdb independently ran MiXCR on the 5' RACE reads; one entry per CDR3 protein. The table has about 120,000 distinct CDR3 sequences, approximately 20% seen once. Source of these receptors: a human donor in good health.

In this sample, this clonotype turned up a few times. The chain uses TRBV9 and TRBJ1-1; the D gene is possibly TRBD1 (5 bases). CDR3 length equals 15 residues. Germline lookup yields CDR1 SGDLS and CDR2 YYNGEE. Trimming took 0 bases from V and 0 from J, leaving 9 bases between them. The CDR3, as DNA: TGTGCCAGCAGCGTAGGATCAGGGCTGAACACTGAAGCTTTCTTT. As protein: CASSVGSGLNTEAFF.

The chain joins TRBV28 to TRBJ1-5; no clear D. This CDR3 region has 13 residues. With 5 bases removed from V and 4 bases from J, the gap between germline ends came to 9 bases. From germline, CDR1 is MDHEN and CDR2 SYDVKM. For the CDR3, the DNA is TGTGCCAGCAGTCCCGGTTGGAATCAGCCCCAGCATTTT. Residues: CASSPGWNQPQHF.

This clonotype was observed at least ten times. The junction shows a germline mismatch at one end, possibly a read error. The rearrangement links TRBV5-1 to TRBJ1-5; D is possibly TRBD1 (6 bases). This CDR3 contains 14 residues. Germline loops: CDR1 SGHRS, CDR2 YFSETQ. CDR3 nucleotides: TGTGCCAGCAGTTTAGGGGGGAGCAATCAGCCCCAGCATTTT. Encoded protein: CASSLGGSNQPQHF.

This clonotype was observed a few times. The chain couples TRBV20-1 to TRBJ2-7; TRBD2 matches at 7 bases. The CDR3 sequence is 15 residues long. The germline V gene encodes CDR1 DFQATT and CDR2 SNEGSKA (reference sequence). J gave up 2 bases and V 0 bases, and 7 bases lay outside the gene matches. The DNA for the CDR3 is TGCAGTGCTAGAGACAGGGCTAGCGGCGCCTACGAGCAGTACTTC. It yields the protein CSARDRASGAYEQYF.

The gene calls are TRBV6-2 or TRBV6-3 and TRBJ2-1, with 11 bases fitting TRBD2. The germline V gene has CDR1 MNHEY and CDR2 SVGEGT. The CDR3 covers 20 residues. J was trimmed by 0 bases and V by 4 bases; bases with no gene match: 14. The CDR3 here is CASSWGTSGSLRSSYNEQFF. The CDR3, as DNA: TGTGCCAGCAGTTGGGGGACTAGCGGCTCACTCAGGAGCTCCTACAATGAGCAGTTCTTC.

This clonotype was recorded a few times. This chain uses TRBV28 with TRBJ2-6; 9 bases map to TRBD1. Germline loops: CDR1 MDHEN, CDR2 SYDVKM. The CDR3 sequence is 17 residues long. The V segment lost 6 bases and the J segment 0 bases; nucleotides outside the gene matches: 6. The CDR3 coding sequence is TGTGCCAGCAGCCGGTACAGGGGGCCCTCTGGGGCCAACGTCCTGACTTTC. It translates to CASSRYRGPSGANVLTF. Full variable domain (remainder filled in from reference TRBV28 and TRBJ2-6): DVKVTQSSRYLVKRTGEKVFLECVQDMDHENMFWYRQDPGLGLRLIYFSYDVKMKEKGDIPEGYSVSREKKERFSLILESASTNQTSMYLCASSRYRGPSGANVLTFGAGSRLTVL.

J is TRBJ2-3 and V is TRBV12-3 or TRBV12-4; D is unclear. CDR3 length equals 15 residues. Trimming took off 0 bases at V and 1 base at J, with 8 bases between the two ends. The CDR3 reads CASSLANGGTDTQYF. The CDR3 DNA sequence: TGTGCCAGCAGTTTAGCCAATGGCGGCACAGATACGCAGTATTTT.

CDR3: CASSSMGDNHYEQYF. The CDR3 region has the DNA TGTGCCAGCAGTTCCATGGGGGACAACCACTACGAGCAGTACTTC. The chain recombines TRBV28 with TRBJ2-7, with a possible D match to TRBD1 (6 bases). The V and J ends lost 4 bases and 3 bases respectively, with 16 bases between them. The CDR3 runs to 15 residues. The germline gives CDR1 MDHEN, CDR2 SYDVKM.

The chain carries TRBV3-1 and TRBJ1-1, with D perhaps matching TRBD1 (5 bases). This CDR3 contains 15 residues. Germline values: CDR1 LGHDT, CDR2 YNNKEL (reference sequence). V was clipped by 0 bases and J by 7 bases, with 15 bases between them. Here the CDR3 reads CASSQDFREDNEAFF. As DNA, the CDR3 is TGTGCCAGCAGCCAAGACTTCAGGGAGGATAATGAAGCTTTCTTT.

In this sample, this clonotype turned up a few times. The V and J genes are TRBV3-1 and TRBJ2-1, with 7 positions matching TRBD2. The ends lost 3 bases at V and 9 bases at J; junction bases unmatched: 11. There are 15 residues in the CDR3. Looked up from germline, CDR1 is LGHDT and CDR2 is YNNKEL (reference sequence). The CDR3: CASSHGGRAVAEQFF. In nucleotides, the CDR3 is TGTGCCAGCAGCCACGGCGGGAGAGCGGTCGCTGAGCAGTTCTTC.

The V gene is TRBV4-1, the J gene TRBJ2-7, with 7 bases matching TRBD1. Per germline, CDR1 MGHRA and CDR2 YSYEKL. The CDR3 covers 15 residues. The junction had 5 bases not matched to a gene; V was cut back by 3 bases and J by 0 bases. Here the CDR3 reads CASSQRQGPSYEQYF. The DNA for the CDR3 is TGCGCCAGCAGCCAGCGACAGGGTCCCTCCTACGAGCAGTACTTC.

The V gene is TRBV7-9, the J gene TRBJ2-1; weak D call: TRBD2 (6 bases). This CDR3 is built from 13 residues. Germline CDR1 and CDR2: SEHNR and FQNEAQ (reference sequence). V lost 4 bases to trimming and J lost 9 bases, with 13 bases between them. CDR3 region: CASSSPIGGEQFF. The CDR3 DNA follows: TGTGCCAGCAGCTCTCCAATCGGGGGTGAGCAGTTCTTC.

The chain employs TRBV27 and TRBJ2-7, with D perhaps being TRBD1 or TRBD2 (6 bases each). CDR3 length: 14 amino acids. V lost 3 bases and J lost 5, with 14 bases in between. Germline CDR1 is MNHEY and CDR2 is SMNVEV (reference sequence). The CDR3 nucleotides read TGTGCCAGCAGTTTCCGGGGGCTTATCCACGAGCAGTACTTC. It yields the protein CASSFRGLIHEQYF.

In this sample, this clonotype turned up a few times. The chain joins TRBV11-2 to TRBJ2-7; D is possibly TRBD2 (5 bases). V was trimmed by 1 base and J by 1 base, leaving 11 bases between them. CDR1 is SGHAT, CDR2 FQNNGV, per germline. The CDR3 contains 15 residues. The CDR3 spells CASSLARVASYEQYF. The CDR3 DNA is TGTGCCAGCAGCTTAGCGAGGGTGGCGTCCTACGAGCAGTACTTC.

The genes are TRBV27 and TRBJ2-1; 9 nucleotides align to TRBD2. J gave up 9 bases and V 3 bases, and 9 bases lay outside the gene matches. The CDR3 is made up of 15 amino acids. Per the germline V gene, CDR1 is MNHEY and CDR2 is SMNVEV (reference sequence). CDR3 in amino acids: CASSFGTSKKTEQFF. CDR3 bases: TGTGCCAGCAGTTTCGGGACTAGCAAAAAAACTGAGCAGTTCTTC.

The sample holds a few counts of this clonotype. The chain recombines TRBV7-8 with TRBJ2-4; TRBD1 agrees at 11 bases. V was clipped by 4 bases and J by 0 bases; unmatched bases: 14. Germline V CDR1 and CDR2: SGHVS, FQNEAQ. The CDR3 loop spans 20 amino acids. This CDR3 is CASSSTPGQGVSLAKNIQYF. Here the CDR3 DNA reads TGTGCCAGCAGCTCTACTCCGGGACAGGGGGTGTCCCTAGCCAAAAACATTCAGTACTTC.

This clonotype was recorded a few times. Mismatch with germline at one junction end may stem from a read error. The gene calls are TRBV7-7 and TRBJ2-5; 9 bases fit TRBD2. The germline V gene has CDR1 SSHAT and CDR2 FNYEAQ (reference sequence). The CDR3 runs to 15 residues. The CDR3 loop reads CASSWGTSPQETQYF. CDR3 nucleotides: TGTGCTAGCAGCTGGGGGACTAGCCCCCAAGAGACCCAGTACTTC.

This chain joins TRBV7-2 and TRBJ1-6, with D perhaps TRBD1 (5 bases). The CDR3 extends over 15 amino acids. The germline V gene encodes CDR1 SGHTA and CDR2 FQGNSA. Trimming took 5 bases from V and 14 from J, leaving 22 bases between them. CDR3 in amino acids: CASSPPAPGKFTLHF. The CDR3 DNA reads as TGTGCCAGCAGCCCACCGGCCCCAGGGAAATTCACCCTCCACTTT.

This clonotype was counted only a few times. V usage is TRBV28 and J usage is TRBJ2-7; TRBD1 might be the D (6 bases). From germline, CDR1 is MDHEN and CDR2 SYDVKM. V was cut by 2 bases and J by 2 bases, with 10 bases left in between. The CDR3 length is 14 residues. In nucleotides, the CDR3 is TGTGCCAGCAGTTTAGAGGGGACACCCTACGAGCAGTACTTC. Translated, it gives CASSLEGTPYEQYF.

V gene TRBV28 combines with J gene TRBJ2-7, with TRBD2 as a possible D gene (5 bases). Trimming pared 4 bases from V and 3 bases from J, leaving 7 bases between. Germline values: CDR1 MDHEN, CDR2 SYDVKM. This CDR3 spans 12 amino acids. Written as DNA, the CDR3 is TGTGCCAGCAGTTGGACTTTCTACGAGCAGTACTTC. Translated: CASSWTFYEQYF. The full variable domain, with the rest looked up from reference TRBV28 and TRBJ2-7, is DVKVTQSSRYLVKRTGEKVFLECVQDMDHENMFWYRQDPGLGLRLIYFSYDVKMKEKGDIPEGYSVSREKKERFSLILESASTNQTSMYLCASSWTFYEQYFGPGTRLTVT.

This clonotype was seen only a few times. This chain uses TRBV3-1 with TRBJ2-1; D remains ambiguous. Trimming took off 2 bases at V and 9 bases at J, with 17 bases between the two ends. Per the germline V gene, CDR1 is LGHDT and CDR2 is YNNKEL (reference sequence). This CDR3 is 15 amino acids long. CDR3 sequence reads: CASSQPSGLIGEQFF. The CDR3 DNA reads as TGTGCCAGCAGCCAACCGTCCGGGCTTATCGGTGAGCAGTTCTTC.

This clonotype has ten or more counts. The rearrangement links TRBV20-1 to TRBJ2-3; D is possibly TRBD2 (7 bases). The CDR3 is 14 residues long. Germline loops: CDR1 DFQATT, CDR2 SNEGSKA (reference sequence). V lost 5 bases and J lost 4, with 16 bases in between. CDR3 bases: TGCAGTGCTCCACCGGGGGGCGCGGCAGATACGCAGTATTTT. Translating it yields CSAPPGGAADTQYF.

The chain uses TRBV29-1 and TRBJ1-2, with D unresolved. CDR3 length equals 8 residues. The germline V gene encodes CDR1 SQVTM and CDR2 ANQGSEA. The ends were cut back, 7 bases at V and 8 bases at J, with 5 bases in the middle. CDR3 coding DNA: TGCAGCGCAAGCGGCTACACCTTC. Residues: CSASGYTF.

This clonotype was detected a few times. V is TRBV28 and J is TRBJ2-5; TRBD2 aligns across 8 bases. CDR1 MDHEN and CDR2 SYDVKM come from the germline V gene. V lost 3 bases and J lost 1; bases outside the gene matches: 13. This CDR3 region has 18 residues. CDR3 residues: CASSFPTVVAGRQETQYF. The CDR3 DNA is TGTGCCAGCAGTTTCCCCACGGTGGTAGCGGGGCGCCAAGAGACCCAGTACTTC. The whole variable domain, remainder taken from reference TRBV28 and TRBJ2-5, is DVKVTQSSRYLVKRTGEKVFLECVQDMDHENMFWYRQDPGLGLRLIYFSYDVKMKEKGDIPEGYSVSREKKERFSLILESASTNQTSMYLCASSFPTVVAGRQETQYFGPGTRLLVL.